The TCR beta chain described here comes from a study of T cell responses to AZD1222 COVID-19 vaccine. Study-wide points: Just five or six AZD1222 recipients tested seropositive at baseline. Spike regions recognized by vaccine-associated CD4 TCRs spanned the protein, led by 160-218 and 743-854. Clonal diversity was possibly underestimated, and the donors were mostly white British, with more females. An increase in Spike-specific TCR breadth and depth was observed after two AZD1222 doses.

Libraries were prepared by immunoSEQ multiplex PCR; TCRdb keeps only in-frame clonotypes and omits some of them. The sample lists about 170,000 clones, 85% to 95% occurring once. The CDR3 length is 16 residues. Trimming took 5 bases from V and 3 from J; bases not matched to a gene: 10. Germline V lookup: CDR1 SGHRS, CDR2 YFSETQ. In the case of this clone: Its antigen is undetermined.

The sequence was obtained from an adult in good health. The material sequenced was peripheral blood, taken on day 0 of AZD1222 vaccination. This rearrangement joins TRBV5-1 to TRBJ2-7; 11 nucleotides match TRBD2. CDR3 DNA sequence: TGCGCCAGCAGTCACTCTCTCCTAGCGGGGGGCTACGAGCAGTACTTC. Its protein product is CASSHSLLAGGYEQYF.